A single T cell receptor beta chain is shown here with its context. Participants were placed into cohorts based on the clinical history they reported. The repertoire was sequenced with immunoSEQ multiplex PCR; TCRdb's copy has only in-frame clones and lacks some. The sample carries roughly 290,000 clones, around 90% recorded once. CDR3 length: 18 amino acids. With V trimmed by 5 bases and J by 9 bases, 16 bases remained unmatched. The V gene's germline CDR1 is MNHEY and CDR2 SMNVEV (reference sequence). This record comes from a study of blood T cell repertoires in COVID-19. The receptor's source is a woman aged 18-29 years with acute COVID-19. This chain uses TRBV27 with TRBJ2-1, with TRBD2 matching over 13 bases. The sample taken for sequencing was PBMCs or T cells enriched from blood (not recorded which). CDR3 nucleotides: TGTGCCAGCAGTCACCCACGACTAGCGGGAGGACCCCAAGGTGAGCAGTTCTTC. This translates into CASSHPRLAGGPQGEQFF.